This T cell receptor beta chain was obtained from a study of T cell changes during pregnancy in multiple sclerosis (dated by TCRdb to between 2018 and 2020). For the wider study: Changes in the T cell repertoire over the course of pregnancy were examined in this study in women with multiple sclerosis.

The library was built by means of the immunoSEQ multiplex PCR assay. The immuneACCESS repertoire file appears here via TCRdb, limited to in-frame rearrangements. These files lack a portion of the clones; in checked studies, under half of the deficit traces to unresolved V genes, and the cause of the others is not known. Within this sample are around 35,000 clones, with 92% of them counted one time only. The ten top clones hold around 0.48% of the sample. About this clone itself: The antigen it binds to is not known. No base-level quality is on record; no much larger clone is a single base apart.

Trimmed from V: 4 bases; trimmed from J: 4 bases; junction bases lacking a gene match: 5. From its cysteine to its phenylalanine, the CDR3 spans 15 amino acids. The read is trimmed to its CDR3 DNA, 45 bases read in frame from base 1. CDR1 and CDR2, per the germline V gene, are MNHNS and SASEGT. The sequence was obtained from a female donor with multiple sclerosis, enrolled in a pregnancy study. Recombination connected TRBV6-1 to TRBJ1-2; 11 nucleotides in the junction match TRBD1. The starting material was CD4+ T cells from peripheral blood mononuclear cells, obtained after pregnancy. CDR3 protein: CASSARTGGSYGYTF. The bases are TGTGCCAGCAGTGCAAGGACAGGGGGCAGCTATGGCTACACCTTC.